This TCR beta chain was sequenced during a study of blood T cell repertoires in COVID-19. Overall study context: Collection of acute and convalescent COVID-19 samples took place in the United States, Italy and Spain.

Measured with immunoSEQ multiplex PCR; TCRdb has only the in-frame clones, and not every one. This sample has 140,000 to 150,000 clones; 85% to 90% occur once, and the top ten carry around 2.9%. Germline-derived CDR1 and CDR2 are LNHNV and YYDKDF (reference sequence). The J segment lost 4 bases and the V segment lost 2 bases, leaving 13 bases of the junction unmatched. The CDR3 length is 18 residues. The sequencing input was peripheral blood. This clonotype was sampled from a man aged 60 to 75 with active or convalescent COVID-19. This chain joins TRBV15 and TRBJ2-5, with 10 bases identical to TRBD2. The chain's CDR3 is CATSRSRAGGGWAETQYF. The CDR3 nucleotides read TGTGCCACCAGCAGATCGCGAGCGGGAGGGGGCTGGGCAGAGACCCAGTACTTC.